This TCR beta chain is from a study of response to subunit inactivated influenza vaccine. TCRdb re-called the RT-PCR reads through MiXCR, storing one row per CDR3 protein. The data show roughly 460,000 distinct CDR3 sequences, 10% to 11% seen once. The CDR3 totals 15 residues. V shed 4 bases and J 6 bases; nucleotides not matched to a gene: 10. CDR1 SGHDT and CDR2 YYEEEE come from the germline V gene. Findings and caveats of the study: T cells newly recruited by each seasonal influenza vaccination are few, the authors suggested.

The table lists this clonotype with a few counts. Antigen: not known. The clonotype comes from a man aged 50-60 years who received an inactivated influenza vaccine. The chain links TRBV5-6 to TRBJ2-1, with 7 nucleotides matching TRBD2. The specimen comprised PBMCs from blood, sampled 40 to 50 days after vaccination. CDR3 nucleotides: TGTGCCAGCAGCGCCGATAGCGGGCCCCTCAATGAGCAGTTCTTC. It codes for CASSADSGPLNEQFF.